A single sample is the source of the 10 T cell receptor beta chains below, sequenced in a study of shared clonotypes between healthy human individuals. Measured with immunoSEQ multiplex PCR; TCRdb has only the in-frame clones, and not every one. The data contain around 2.5 million clones, 93% of them seen just once; the ten biggest clones take up 0.35% to 0.45%. What was sequenced was naive CD4+ T cells from PBMCs. Subset described: CD45RA+ positively selected. The receptors derive from a man younger than 30 in good health. Some clones in this sample may be carry-over from other donors' samples.

This clone appeared a single time. The chain employs TRBV7-3 and TRBJ2-1; 7 nucleotides match TRBD2. The length of the CDR3 is 15 residues. Germline trimming cut 3 bases from V and 1 base from J; bases unmatched to any gene: 3. Germline V CDR1 and CDR2: SGHTA, FQGTGA. CDR3 in DNA: TGTGCCAGCAGCTTCCCAGCGGGGTCCTACAATGAGCAGTTCTTC. Translated, it gives CASSFPAGSYNEQFF.

The chain links TRBV7-8 to TRBJ1-2, with D possibly matching TRBD1 (6 bases). The germline gives CDR1 SGHVS, CDR2 FQNEAQ. V was pared by 2 bases and J by 8 bases, with 24 bases between. CDR3 length: 17 residues. The CDR3 reads CASSLNRVRVSGGGYTF. The CDR3 DNA is TGTGCCAGCAGCTTAAACAGGGTGCGAGTTTCGGGTGGCGGCTACACCTTC.

The rearrangement links TRBV2 to TRBJ1-2, with 7 bases lining up with TRBD1. The ends lost 6 bases at V and 9 bases at J; junction bases unmatched: 13. Germline loops: CDR1 SNHLY, CDR2 FYNNEI. This CDR3 comprises 14 residues. The CDR3 sequence: CASRDSTGAYSYTF. CDR3 sequence (DNA): TGTGCCAGCAGGGACTCCACAGGGGCCTACAGCTACACCTTC.

In its sample, this clone was seen a few times. This chain links TRBV28 with TRBJ2-4; D perhaps matches TRBD2 (6 bases). Germline CDR1 reads MDHEN; CDR2 reads SYDVKM. V shed 0 bases and J shed 4 bases, with 16 bases lying between them. The CDR3 spans 17 residues. The CDR3 reads CASSLWASEARKNIQYF. DNA of the CDR3: TGTGCCAGCAGTTTATGGGCTAGCGAAGCTCGGAAAAACATTCAGTACTTC.

This rearrangement joins TRBV4-2 to TRBJ2-5; 7 bases line up with TRBD2. Near its end, the DNA agrees better with TRBJ2-7, so the J call may be wrong. CDR1 and CDR2 from the germline V gene are LGHNA and YNFKEQ. The CDR3 is 15 amino acids. The CDR3 coding sequence is TGTGCCAGCAGCCAGCCTTGGCGGGAGAGCTACGAGCAGTACTTC. Translation: CASSQPWRESYEQYF.

V and J are TRBV28 and TRBJ1-2; D not certain. The V gene's germline CDR1 is MDHEN and CDR2 SYDVKM. The CDR3 length is 15 residues. V was shortened by 5 bases and J by 7 bases, with 20 bases between the two germline ends. CDR3 sequence (DNA): TGTGCCAGCAGTCCCACGCCAATCGGCGGAGGTGGCTACACCTTC. It is translated as CASSPTPIGGGGYTF.

This clone was seen a handful of times. The rearrangement uses TRBV28 and TRBJ2-5; the D gene is possibly TRBD2 (5 bases). Trimming removed 8 bases at V and 0 bases at J, with 10 bases between. The CDR3 has 13 amino acids. Looked up from germline, CDR1 is MDHEN and CDR2 is SYDVKM. CDR3 amino acids: CASGREYQETQYF. DNA for the CDR3: TGTGCCAGCGGGAGAGAGTACCAAGAGACCCAGTACTTC.

Turning to this clone: Other DNA sequences in this sample translate to the same CDR3. The chain joins TRBV9 to TRBJ2-1, with 11 bases that match TRBD2. This CDR3 comprises 15 residues. The germline V gene encodes CDR1 SGDLS and CDR2 YYNGEE. Trimming at V came to 3 bases and at J to 1 base, leaving 0 bases not matched to a gene. CDR3 loop: CASSASGGSYNEQFF. The CDR3 DNA reads TGTGCCAGCAGCGCTAGCGGGGGGTCCTACAATGAGCAGTTCTTC.

The chain couples TRBV6-5 to TRBJ2-1, with 7 bases that match TRBD2. This CDR3 region has 13 residues. The junction had 5 bases not matched to a gene; V was cut back by 5 bases and J by 7 bases. Germline values: CDR1 MNHEY, CDR2 SVGAGI. The CDR3 reads CASSPREENEQFF. CDR3 nucleotide sequence: TGTGCCAGCAGTCCCCGGGAGGAGAATGAGCAGTTCTTC.

This clone came up once. The rearrangement links TRBV10-3 to TRBJ2-7; possibly TRBD1 for D (6 bases). This CDR3 has 15 amino acids. Germline CDR1 ENHRY, CDR2 SYGVKD. The V end lost 4 bases, the J end lost 3 bases, and 16 bases lay between the germline ends. The CDR3, as DNA: TGTGCCATCAGTGGGGGACAATTTGGGGTCTACGAGCAGTACTTC. Its protein is CAISGGQFGVYEQYF.